Included here is one T cell receptor (beta chain) sequence, with context. This sample is part of a study of T cell changes during pregnancy in multiple sclerosis. This CDR3 comprises 13 residues. CDR1 SNHLY and CDR2 FYNNEI come from the germline V gene. After removal of 6 bases from V and 2 bases from J, the junction contained 3 bases not matched to a gene. Generated by immunoSEQ multiplex PCR, the TCRdb table keeps only in-frame clones and is missing some. The profile covers about 77,000 clones, with 89% appearing a single time and around 1.8% taken by the ten largest. The origin of this receptor is a female donor with multiple sclerosis, enrolled in a pregnancy study. The chain recombines TRBV2 with TRBJ2-5; 7 nucleotides agree with TRBD2. The source was peripheral blood, collected before pregnancy. The CDR3: CASRPAGQETQYF. CDR3 coding DNA: TGTGCCAGCAGGCCAGCGGGGCAAGAGACCCAGTACTTC.